Each of the 9 T cell receptor beta chains below was sequenced from the same sample in a study of graft-versus-host responses after intestinal transplantation. Measured with immunoSEQ multiplex PCR; TCRdb has only the in-frame clones, and not every one. This sample has tens of thousands of clones, with around nine tenths found just once. The sample was PBMCs, taken about 4 months after intestinal transplantation. These receptors came from a human patient who received an intestinal transplant, so some T cells may come from the graft donor.

The rearrangement joins TRBV5-1 to TRBJ2-6, with D possibly matching TRBD2 (6 bases). This CDR3 region has 16 residues. CDR1 and CDR2 from the germline V gene are SGHRS and YFSETQ. V was clipped by 2 bases and J by 3 bases, with 12 bases between them. CDR3: CASSFGTQRGANVLTF. The CDR3, as DNA: TGCGCCAGCAGCTTCGGGACTCAACGTGGGGCCAACGTCCTGACTTTC.

The CDR3 DNA sequence: TGTGCCAGCAGCTTAGCTCCCAAAAACATTCAGTACTTC. The encoded protein is CASSLAPKNIQYF. The rearrangement joins TRBV7-6 to TRBJ2-4; D not resolved. The CDR3 covers 13 residues. Trimming pared 0 bases from V and 2 bases from J, leaving 2 bases between. Germline assignment: CDR1 SGHVS and CDR2 FNYEAQ. Based on the CDR3 plus reference TRBV7-6 and TRBJ2-4, the full variable domain is GAGVSQSPRYKVTKRGQDVALRCDPISGHVSLYWYRQALGQGPEFLTYFNYEAQQDKSGLPNDRFSAERPEGSISTLTIQRTEQRDSAMYRCASSLAPKNIQYFGAGTRLSVL.

The chain has TRBV7-2 and TRBJ2-5, with D perhaps matching TRBD2 (5 bases). The CDR3 has 14 amino acids. Germline V CDR1 and CDR2: SGHTA, FQGNSA. Trimming stripped 2 bases from V and 2 bases from J, with 9 bases between. The CDR3 is CASSLSSGQETQYF. The CDR3 nucleotides read TGTGCCAGCAGCTTATCCAGCGGACAAGAGACCCAGTACTTC.

The chain joins TRBV5-6 to TRBJ2-5; D possibly corresponds to TRBD2 (6 bases). With the DNA end fitting TRBJ2-7 better, the J assignment may be wrong. Germline lookup yields CDR1 SGHDT and CDR2 YYEEEE. CDR3 length: 14 amino acids. CDR3 nucleotide sequence: TGTGCCAGCAGGGCCGGGACTCTTCTCTACGAGCAGTACTTC. Translating gives CASRAGTLLYEQYF.

The chain couples TRBV27 to TRBJ2-7; 7 bases are shared with TRBD2. V was pared by 3 bases and J by 0 bases, with 2 bases of the junction left unmatched. Germline V gene data show CDR1 as MNHEY and CDR2 as SMNVEV (reference sequence). The CDR3 length is 14 residues. The DNA of the CDR3 is TGTGCCAGCAGTTTTCGCGGGAGCTCCTACGAGCAGTACTTC. Its protein product is CASSFRGSSYEQYF.

The V call is TRBV15, the J call TRBJ2-7, with 7 bases identical to TRBD1. Per germline, CDR1 LNHNV and CDR2 YYDKDF (reference sequence). The CDR3 length is 13 residues. V dropped 3 bases and J dropped 6; count of bases not matched to a gene: 5. Here the CDR3 DNA reads TGTGCCACCAGCAGGATAACAGGGGTCGAGCAGTACTTC. This gives the protein CATSRITGVEQYF.

This chain joins TRBV4-1 and TRBJ2-1; TRBD2 matches at 8 bases. The CDR3 contains 14 residues. Germline CDR1 and CDR2: MGHRA and YSYEKL. The V segment lost 4 bases and the J segment 7 bases; nucleotides outside the gene matches: 6. This chain's CDR3 is CASSPPGGGNEQFF. CDR3 coding DNA: TGCGCCAGCAGCCCCCCCGGGGGGGGTAATGAGCAGTTCTTC.

The chain recombines TRBV13 with TRBJ1-2; D not resolved. The CDR3 extends over 13 amino acids. V was shortened by 5 bases and J by 3 bases, with 10 bases between the two germline ends. Germline values: CDR1 PRHDT, CDR2 FYEKMQ (reference sequence). This CDR3 is CASSPADYYGYTF. CDR3 DNA: TGTGCCAGCAGCCCGGCGGATTACTATGGCTACACCTTC. Supplemented by reference TRBV13 and TRBJ1-2, the full variable domain reads AAGVIQSPRHLIKEKRETATLKCYPIPRHDTVYWYQQGPGQDPQFLISFYEKMQSDKGSIPDRFSAQQFSDYHSELNMSSLELGDSALYFCASSPADYYGYTFGSGTRLTVV.

This chain joins TRBV9 and TRBJ1-3; maybe TRBD1 (6 bases). The CDR3 sequence is 17 residues long. CDR1 SGDLS and CDR2 YYNGEE come from the germline V gene. The V and J ends lost 4 bases and 0 bases respectively, with 17 bases between them. Here the CDR3 reads CASSPRTAPYSGNTIYF. The CDR3 nucleotides are TGTGCCAGCAGCCCCCGGACAGCTCCGTACTCTGGAAACACCATATATTTT.